The 27 T cell receptor beta chains reported below all come from one sample, sequenced in a study of blood T cell repertoires in COVID-19 (dated by TCRdb to the early 2020s). Library prep was done by the immunoSEQ multiplex PCR assay. Imported from immuneACCESS, the table was reduced by TCRdb to in-frame sequences with V and J called. These copies leave out some clones; in studies compared against another copy, an unresolved V gene accounts for under half, and the cause of the remainder is not known. In all, the sample holds roughly 41,000 clones, and over 75% of those were seen once. Of the sample, roughly 47% is held by the ten largest clones. The specimen was peripheral blood. The receptors derive from a woman at least 80 years old with acute or convalescent COVID-19.

This clone was recorded once. The chain employs TRBV13 and TRBJ2-7, with D tentatively TRBD1 (5 bases). This CDR3 region has 13 residues. The V end lost 5 bases, the J end lost 4 bases, and 12 bases lay between the germline ends. In germline, CDR1 is PRHDT, CDR2 FYEKMQ (reference sequence). Here the CDR3 DNA reads TGTGCCAGCAGCGCCCGCCAGGGATACGAGCAGTACTTC. It yields the protein CASSARQGYEQYF.

CDR3 bases: TGCGCCAGCAGAATTACAGGGAGCTCCTACAATGAGCAGTTCTTC. It codes for CASRITGSSYNEQFF. The chain combines TRBV5-1 with TRBJ2-1; tentative D call: TRBD1 (6 bases). The V end was cut by 5 bases, the J end by 0 bases, with 12 bases between. Germline V CDR1 and CDR2: SGHRS, YFSETQ. The CDR3 is 15 residues long.

V is TRBV27 and J is TRBJ1-5; D is unresolved. This CDR3 comprises 13 residues. The germline CDR1 and CDR2 sequences are MNHEY and SMNVEV (reference sequence). V lost 8 bases, J lost 0 bases, and 8 bases lay in between. The CDR3 nucleotides read TGTGCCAGCGGACTCCATAGCAATCAGCCCCAGCATTTT. Encoded protein: CASGLHSNQPQHF.

This sequence joins TRBV2 and TRBJ1-1; 9 positions match TRBD1. J gave up 3 bases and V 4 bases, and 3 bases lay outside the gene matches. The CDR3 totals 14 residues. Germline V gene lookup returns CDR1 SNHLY and CDR2 FYNNEI. The CDR3 DNA follows: TGTGCCAGCAGTGGGGGACAGGGTTACACTGAAGCTTTCTTT. Translated, it gives CASSGGQGYTEAFF.

This chain joins TRBV5-1 and TRBJ2-2, with 9 bases matching TRBD1. J gave up 0 bases and V 4 bases, and 10 bases lay outside the gene matches. Germline CDR1 reads SGHRS; CDR2 reads YFSETQ. This CDR3 has 18 residues. CDR3 region: CASSQGQGSRTNTGELFF. The CDR3 coding sequence is TGCGCCAGCAGCCAGGGACAGGGTAGTCGAACGAACACCGGGGAGCTGTTTTTT.

This clone was detected only a few times. The V gene is TRBV4-1, the J gene TRBJ1-1; TRBD1 might be the D (5 bases). Germline V CDR1 and CDR2: MGHRA, YSYEKL. This CDR3 spans 13 amino acids. V lost 0 bases and J 11 bases, leaving 13 bases between the germline ends. CDR3 nucleotides: TGCGCCAGCAGCCAAGATTTGGCCCGGGGGGCTTTCTTT. Translated: CASSQDLARGAFF.

The chain has TRBV19 and TRBJ1-1; D unresolved. The V and J ends lost 7 bases and 5 bases respectively, with 20 bases between them. The germline CDR1 and CDR2 sequences are LNHDA and SQIVND (reference sequence). The CDR3 runs 15 residues. The CDR3 DNA reads TGTGCCAGTACTCGAACTGAGCTCAAGAGGACTGAAGCTTTCTTT. Residues: CASTRTELKRTEAFF.

This clone was picked up one time. This chain links TRBV30 with TRBJ2-2; D is perhaps TRBD1 (5 bases). Germline V gene lookup returns CDR1 GTSNPN and CDR2 SVGIG (reference sequence). V lost 1 base and J 4 bases, leaving 10 bases between the germline ends. CDR3 length: 14 residues. The CDR3 protein is CAWSAGHGTGELFF. For the CDR3, the DNA is TGTGCCTGGAGTGCCGGACACGGCACCGGGGAGCTGTTTTTT.

The chain uses TRBV3-1 (or the pseudogene TRBV3-2) and TRBJ1-2; 8 bases fit TRBD1. The CDR3 is 13 residues long. V shed 7 bases and J 6 bases; nucleotides not matched to a gene: 7. Germline-derived CDR1 and CDR2 are LGHDT and YNNKEL (reference sequence). This CDR3 reads CASNGQGIDGYTF. The CDR3 nucleotides are TGTGCCAGCAACGGACAGGGTATTGATGGCTACACCTTC.

The J gene is TRBJ2-5, the V gene TRBV15, with unresolved D. CDR1 is LNHNV and CDR2 is YYDKDF in the germline V gene (reference sequence). V was shortened by 3 bases and J by 2 bases, with 10 bases between the two germline ends. The CDR3 spans 14 residues. CDR3 residues: CATSSLSRQETQYF. CDR3 nucleotide sequence: TGTGCCACCAGCAGCTTATCGAGGCAAGAGACCCAGTACTTC.

The genes are TRBV13 and TRBJ2-5; weak D call: TRBD2 (7 bases). With 5 bases removed from V and 1 base from J, the gap between germline ends came to 14 bases. The germline V gene encodes CDR1 PRHDT and CDR2 FYEKMQ (reference sequence). This CDR3 is 15 amino acids long. Here the CDR3 reads CASSTTGGVQETQYF. CDR3 nucleotide sequence: TGTGCCAGCAGCACCACGGGGGGCGTCCAAGAGACCCAGTACTTC.

The V gene is TRBV12-3 or TRBV12-4, the J gene TRBJ1-1; D perhaps matches TRBD1 (5 bases). This CDR3 region has 13 residues. The V end was cut by 6 bases, the J end by 3 bases, with 11 bases between. The CDR3 loop is CASSSGLDTEAFF. CDR3 DNA sequence: TGTGCCAGCAGCTCGGGACTCGACACTGAAGCTTTCTTT.

V and J are TRBV6-5 and TRBJ1-3; 9 positions match TRBD1. Germline V lookup: CDR1 MNHEY, CDR2 SVGAGI. Trimming cost V 6 bases and J 3 bases; bases outside gene matches: 6. This CDR3 contains 15 residues. The CDR3 DNA reads as TGTGCCAGCAGCCGGGACAGGGAGTATGGAAACACCATATATTTT. Residues: CASSRDREYGNTIYF.

This clone appeared once. The chain joins TRBV9 to TRBJ1-3, with D possibly matching TRBD1 (6 bases). Per germline, CDR1 SGDLS and CDR2 YYNGEE. V was shortened by 7 bases and J by 1 base, with 12 bases between the two germline ends. The CDR3 is 14 residues long. The CDR3 nucleotides are TGTGCCAGCCAGAGGGGGTTGTCTGGAAACACCATATATTTT. Translation: CASQRGLSGNTIYF. Based on the CDR3 plus reference TRBV9 and TRBJ1-3, the full variable domain is DSGVTQTPKHLITATGQRVTLRCSPRSGDLSVYWYQQSLDQGLQFLIQYYNGEERAKGNILERFSAQQFPDLHSELNLSSLELGDSALYFCASQRGLSGNTIYFGEGSWLTVV.

The rearrangement links TRBV11-2 to TRBJ2-2, with a weak D call TRBD1 (6 bases). Germline lookup yields CDR1 SGHAT and CDR2 FQNNGV. V lost 1 base, J lost 0 bases, and 12 bases lay in between. The CDR3 loop spans 17 amino acids. The CDR3 nucleotides are TGTGCCAGCAGCTTAGCAGGGGTCGGGGCGAACACCGGGGAGCTGTTTTTT. Its protein product is CASSLAGVGANTGELFF.

V and J are TRBV15 and TRBJ1-6; D is unresolved. The V gene's germline CDR1 is LNHNV and CDR2 YYDKDF (reference sequence). V was cut by 0 bases and J by 8 bases, with 11 bases left in between. The length of the CDR3 is 15 residues. Here the CDR3 DNA reads TGTGCCACCAGCAGAGATCAGGCGGAGGATTCACCCCTCCACTTT. Translation gives CATSRDQAEDSPLHF.

V and J are TRBV10-3 and TRBJ1-5; tentative D call: TRBD1 (6 bases). V was cut by 0 bases and J by 0 bases, with 21 bases left in between. The CDR3 totals 20 residues. The germline gives CDR1 ENHRY, CDR2 SYGVKD. CDR3 region: CAISESTGFRPGDSNQPQHF. In DNA, the CDR3 is TGTGCCATCAGTGAGTCGACGGGGTTCCGGCCAGGGGATAGCAATCAGCCCCAGCATTTT.

The gene calls are TRBV3-1 (or the pseudogene TRBV3-2) and TRBJ1-1; no definite D call. CDR1 and CDR2 from the germline V gene are LGHDT and YNNKEL (reference sequence). V was cut by 1 base and J by 4 bases, with 16 bases left in between. CDR3 length equals 16 residues. The CDR3 DNA follows: TGTGCCAGCAGCCAAGCCTCTCTGGAGCCAAGCACTGAAGCTTTCTTT. It codes for CASSQASLEPSTEAFF.

The chain has TRBV28 and TRBJ1-6; tentatively, D is TRBD1 (6 bases). The CDR3 has 15 residues. Per germline, CDR1 MDHEN and CDR2 SYDVKM. V shed 5 bases and J shed 8 bases, with 16 bases lying between them. The CDR3 sequence: CASSPPGRGDSPLHF. The CDR3 nucleotides are TGTGCCAGCAGTCCCCCAGGCAGGGGAGATTCACCCCTCCACTTT.

The chain uses TRBV19 and TRBJ2-7; 8 positions agree with TRBD1. J lost 0 bases, V lost 5 bases, and 12 bases had no gene match. This CDR3 is built from 17 residues. Germline CDR1 and CDR2: LNHDA and SQIVND (reference sequence). The chain's CDR3 is CASSQFWTGSLSYEQYF. As DNA, the CDR3 is TGTGCCAGTAGTCAATTCTGGACAGGGAGCCTCTCCTACGAGCAGTACTTC. The whole variable domain, remainder taken from reference TRBV19 and TRBJ2-7, is DGGITQSPKYLFRKEGQNVTLSCEQNLNHDAMYWYRQDPGQGLRLIYYSQIVNDFQKGDIAEGYSVSREKKESFPLTVTSAQKNPTAFYLCASSQFWTGSLSYEQYFGPGTRLTVT.

The chain recombines TRBV7-2 with TRBJ1-6, with 8 bases matching TRBD1. Trimming cost V 6 bases and J 9 bases; bases outside gene matches: 10. CDR1 and CDR2 from the germline V gene are SGHTA and FQGNSA. The CDR3 contains 15 residues. CDR3 amino acids: CASRQTGTGSSPLHF. CDR3 coding DNA: TGTGCCAGCAGGCAGACCGGGACAGGTTCTTCACCCCTCCACTTT. The full variable domain, with the rest looked up from reference TRBV7-2 and TRBJ1-6, is GAGVSQSPSNKVTEKGKDVELRCDPISGHTALYWYRQSLGQGLEFLIYFQGNSAPDKSGLPSDRFSAERTGGSVSTLTIQRTQQEDSAVYLCASRQTGTGSSPLHFGNGTRLTVT.

This clone has a single count. V usage is TRBV7-8 and J usage is TRBJ1-1; unclear D gene. This CDR3 region has 14 residues. V gave up 5 bases and J gave up 2 bases, with 12 bases separating them. Germline-derived CDR1 and CDR2 are SGHVS and FQNEAQ. The CDR3 nucleotides read TGTGCCAGCAGCGGTTCGGGTTCAAACACTGAAGCTTTCTTT. Its protein is CASSGSGSNTEAFF.

V is TRBV18 and J is TRBJ1-2; 9 bases are a match to TRBD1. The CDR3 contains 15 residues. The ends lost 3 bases at V and 6 bases at J; junction bases unmatched: 8. Germline values: CDR1 KGHSH, CDR2 LQKENI. As DNA, the CDR3 is TGTGCCAGCTCACCGATGAGACAGGGGGAAAATGGCTACACCTTC. It codes for CASSPMRQGENGYTF.

This chain joins TRBV19 and TRBJ2-6; D not certain. The CDR3 loop spans 15 amino acids. Germline V gene data show CDR1 as LNHDA and CDR2 as SQIVND (reference sequence). The ends were cut back, 2 bases at V and 0 bases at J, with 5 bases in the middle. CDR3 DNA sequence: TGTGCCAGTAGTATACAGGTCTCTGGGGCCAACGTCCTGACTTTC. Translated, it gives CASSIQVSGANVLTF.

V and J are TRBV29-1 and TRBJ1-1; the match to TRBD1 covers 8 bases. Germline CDR1 reads SQVTM; CDR2 reads ANQGSEA. There are 13 residues in the CDR3. The V and J ends lost 7 bases and 5 bases, in that order; junction bases with no gene match: 9. The CDR3 nucleotides are TGCAGCGCCACCTGGACAGGGTCAACTGAAGCTTTCTTT. It yields the protein CSATWTGSTEAFF. The whole variable domain, filled in from reference TRBV29-1 and TRBJ1-1, reads SAVISQKPSRDICQRGTSLTIQCQVDSQVTMMFWYRQQPGQSLTLIATANQGSEATYESGFVIDKFPISRPNLTFSTLTVSNMSPEDSSIYLCSATWTGSTEAFFGQGTRLTVV.

The chain recombines TRBV28 with TRBJ1-2; tentative D call: TRBD1 (5 bases). This CDR3 contains 16 residues. V was clipped by 6 bases and J by 4 bases, with 21 bases between them. CDR1 and CDR2 (germline): MDHEN, SYDVKM. The CDR3 region has the DNA TGTGCCAGCAGCACCCCAGGGCAAGTCGGTGGCTATGGCTACACCTTC. Amino acid sequence: CASSTPGQVGGYGYTF.

This chain joins TRBV19 and TRBJ2-5; 9 bases agree with TRBD1. CDR3 length: 12 amino acids. Trimming cost V 8 bases and J 4 bases; bases outside gene matches: 2. CDR1 and CDR2 (germline): LNHDA, SQIVND (reference sequence). As DNA, the CDR3 is TGTGCCAGTTCGGACAGGGGAGAGACCCAGTACTTC. Residues: CASSDRGETQYF.